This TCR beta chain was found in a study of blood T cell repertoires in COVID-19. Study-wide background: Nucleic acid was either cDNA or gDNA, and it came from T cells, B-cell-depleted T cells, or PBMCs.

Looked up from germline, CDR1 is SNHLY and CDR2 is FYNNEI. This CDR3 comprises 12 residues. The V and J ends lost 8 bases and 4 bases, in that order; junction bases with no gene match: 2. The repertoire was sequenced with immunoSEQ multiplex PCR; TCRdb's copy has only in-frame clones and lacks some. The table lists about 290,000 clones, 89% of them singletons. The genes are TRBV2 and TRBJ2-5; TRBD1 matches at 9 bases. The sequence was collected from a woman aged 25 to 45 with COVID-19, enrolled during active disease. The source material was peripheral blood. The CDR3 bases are TGTGCCAGCTTGGACAGGGGAGAGACCCAGTACTTC. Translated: CASLDRGETQYF.